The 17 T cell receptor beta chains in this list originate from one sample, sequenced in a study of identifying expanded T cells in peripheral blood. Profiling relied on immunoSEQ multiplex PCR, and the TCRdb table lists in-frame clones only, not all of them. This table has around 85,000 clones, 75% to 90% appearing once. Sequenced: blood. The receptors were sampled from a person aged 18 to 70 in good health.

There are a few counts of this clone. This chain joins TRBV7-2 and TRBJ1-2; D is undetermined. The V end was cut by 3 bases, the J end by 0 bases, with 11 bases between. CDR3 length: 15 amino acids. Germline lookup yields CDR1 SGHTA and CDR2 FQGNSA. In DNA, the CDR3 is TGTGCCAGCAGCTTTTTGGCGGACCCTAACTATGGCTACACCTTC. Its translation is CASSFLADPNYGYTF.

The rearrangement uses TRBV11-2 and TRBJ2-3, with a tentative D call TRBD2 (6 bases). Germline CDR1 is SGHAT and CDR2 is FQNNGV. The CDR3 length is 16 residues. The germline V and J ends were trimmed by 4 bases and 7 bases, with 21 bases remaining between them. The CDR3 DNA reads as TGTGCCAGCAGCTCCCGCGGGGAGCCCCCCCCTTATACGCAGTATTTT. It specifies CASSSRGEPPPYTQYF. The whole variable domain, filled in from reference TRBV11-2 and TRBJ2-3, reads EAGVAQSPRYKIIEKRQSVAFWCNPISGHATLYWYQQILGQGPKLLIQFQNNGVVDDSQLPKDRFSAERLKGVDSTLKIQPAKLEDSAVYLCASSSRGEPPPYTQYFGPGTRLTVL.

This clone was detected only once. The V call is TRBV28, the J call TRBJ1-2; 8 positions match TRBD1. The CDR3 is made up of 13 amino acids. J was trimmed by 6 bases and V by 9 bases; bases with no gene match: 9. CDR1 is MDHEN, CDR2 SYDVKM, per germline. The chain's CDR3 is CASHLTGGNGYTF. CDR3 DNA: TGTGCCAGTCATTTAACAGGGGGTAATGGCTACACCTTC.

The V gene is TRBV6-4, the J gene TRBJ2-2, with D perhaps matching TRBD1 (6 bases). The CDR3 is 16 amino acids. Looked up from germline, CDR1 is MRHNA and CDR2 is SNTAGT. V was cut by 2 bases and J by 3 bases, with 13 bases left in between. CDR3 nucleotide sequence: TGTGCCAGCAGTGACAACCGGGACAAGGACACCGGGGAGCTGTTTTTT. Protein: CASSDNRDKDTGELFF.

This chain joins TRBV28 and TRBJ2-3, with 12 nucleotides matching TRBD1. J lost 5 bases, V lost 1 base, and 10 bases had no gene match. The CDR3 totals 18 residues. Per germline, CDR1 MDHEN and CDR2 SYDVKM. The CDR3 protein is CASSLLAGQGAGKDTQYF. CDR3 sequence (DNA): TGTGCCAGCAGTTTATTGGCGGGACAGGGGGCGGGGAAAGATACGCAGTATTTT.

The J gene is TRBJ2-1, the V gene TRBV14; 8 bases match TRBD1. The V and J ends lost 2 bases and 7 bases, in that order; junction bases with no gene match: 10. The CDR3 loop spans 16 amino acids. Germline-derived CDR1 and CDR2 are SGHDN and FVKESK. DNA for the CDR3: TGTGCCAGCAGCCAACGACAGGGGCTCCGCGTAAATGAGCAGTTCTTC. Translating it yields CASSQRQGLRVNEQFF.

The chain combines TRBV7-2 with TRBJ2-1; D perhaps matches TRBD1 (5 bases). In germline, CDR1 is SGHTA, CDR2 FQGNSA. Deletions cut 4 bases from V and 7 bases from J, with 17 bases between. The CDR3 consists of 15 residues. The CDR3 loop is CASSSQGLGLNEQFF. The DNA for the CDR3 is TGTGCCAGCAGCTCCCAGGGTCTGGGTTTGAATGAGCAGTTCTTC.

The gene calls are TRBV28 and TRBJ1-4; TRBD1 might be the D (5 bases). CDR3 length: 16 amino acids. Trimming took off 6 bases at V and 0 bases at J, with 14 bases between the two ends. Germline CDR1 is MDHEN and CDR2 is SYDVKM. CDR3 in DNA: TGTGCCAGCAGCCGACAGTCCCCCTCAACTAATGAAAAACTGTTTTTT. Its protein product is CASSRQSPSTNEKLFF.

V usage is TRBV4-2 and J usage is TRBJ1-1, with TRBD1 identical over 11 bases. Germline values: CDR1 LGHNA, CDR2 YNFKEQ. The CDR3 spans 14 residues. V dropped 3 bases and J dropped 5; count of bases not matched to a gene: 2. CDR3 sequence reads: CASSQDRGLTEAFF. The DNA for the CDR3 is TGTGCCAGCAGCCAGGACAGGGGGCTAACTGAAGCTTTCTTT.

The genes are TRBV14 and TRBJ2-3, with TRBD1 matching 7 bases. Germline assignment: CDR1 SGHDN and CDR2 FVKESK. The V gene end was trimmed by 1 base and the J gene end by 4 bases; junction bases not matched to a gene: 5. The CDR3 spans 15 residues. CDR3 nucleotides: TGTGCCAGCAGCCAAGGCAGGGGGTGGGCAGATACGCAGTATTTT. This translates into CASSQGRGWADTQYF.

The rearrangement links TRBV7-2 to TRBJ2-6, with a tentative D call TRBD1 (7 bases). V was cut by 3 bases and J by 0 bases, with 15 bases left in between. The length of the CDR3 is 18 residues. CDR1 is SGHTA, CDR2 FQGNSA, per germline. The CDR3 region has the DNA TGTGCCAGCAGCTTTGGAGGGGGCACCAACTCTGGGGCCAACGTCCTGACTTTC. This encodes CASSFGGGTNSGANVLTF.

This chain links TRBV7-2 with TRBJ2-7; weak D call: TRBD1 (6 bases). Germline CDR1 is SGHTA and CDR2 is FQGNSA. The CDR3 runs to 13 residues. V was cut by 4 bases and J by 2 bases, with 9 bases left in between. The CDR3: CASSSNRAYEQYF. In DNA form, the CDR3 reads TGTGCCAGCAGCTCCAACAGGGCCTACGAGCAGTACTTC.

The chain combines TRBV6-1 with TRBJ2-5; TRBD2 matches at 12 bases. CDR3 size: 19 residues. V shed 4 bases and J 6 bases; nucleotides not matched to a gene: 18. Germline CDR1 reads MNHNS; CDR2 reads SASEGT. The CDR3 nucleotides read TGTGCCAGCAGTGGACAGGGTAGAGGAACTAGCGGGGGGCTCAAGACCCAGTACTTC. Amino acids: CASSGQGRGTSGGLKTQYF.

As DNA, the CDR3 is TGCGCCAGCAGCCAAGAACCGTTTCCAAGAGGGAATGAGCAGTTCTTC. Amino acid sequence: CASSQEPFPRGNEQFF. This rearrangement joins TRBV4-3 to TRBJ2-1; D may be TRBD2 (5 bases). The V gene lost 0 bases and the J gene lost 7 bases, with 16 bases spanning the gap. The V gene's germline CDR1 is LGHNA and CDR2 YSLEER. The length of the CDR3 is 16 residues.

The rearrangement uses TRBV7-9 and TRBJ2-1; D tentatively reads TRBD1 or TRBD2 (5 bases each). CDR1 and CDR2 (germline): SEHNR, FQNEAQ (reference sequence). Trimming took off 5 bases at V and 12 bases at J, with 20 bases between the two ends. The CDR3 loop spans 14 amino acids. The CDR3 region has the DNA TGTGCCAGCAGCCCCAGGGAACTAGGAAAAGGGCAGTTCTTC. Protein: CASSPRELGKGQFF. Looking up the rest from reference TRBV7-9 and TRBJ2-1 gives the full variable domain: DTGVSQNPRHKITKRGQNVTFRCDPISEHNRLYWYRQTLGQGPEFLTYFQNEAQLEKSRLLSDRFSAERPKGSFSTLEIQRTEQGDSAMYLCASSPRELGKGQFFGPGTRLTVL.

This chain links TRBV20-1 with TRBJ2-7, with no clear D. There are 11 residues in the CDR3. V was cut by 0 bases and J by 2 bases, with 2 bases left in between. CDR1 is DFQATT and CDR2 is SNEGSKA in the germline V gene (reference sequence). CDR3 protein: CSARDTYEQYF. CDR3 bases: TGCAGTGCTAGAGACACCTACGAGCAGTACTTC.

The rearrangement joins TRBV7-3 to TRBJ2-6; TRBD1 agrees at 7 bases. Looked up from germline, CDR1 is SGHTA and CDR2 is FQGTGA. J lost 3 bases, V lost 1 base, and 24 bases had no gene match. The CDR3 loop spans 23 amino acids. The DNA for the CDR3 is TGTGCCAGCAGCTTAAAAGATGCAATGCGTGAAGGCAGGGGGAAAGTTGGGGCCAACGTCCTGACTTTC. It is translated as CASSLKDAMREGRGKVGANVLTF.